Listed below are T cell receptor beta chains from one sample, sequenced in a study of identical twins. MiXCR was run by TCRdb on the 5' RACE reads, yielding one entry per CDR3 protein. This sample has about 340,000 distinct CDR3 sequences; 9% to 15% occur once, and the top ten carry roughly 7.8%. This sample was shared with a second study, whose subject was yellow fever vaccine responses in identical twins.

The sequencing input was CD8+ T cells sorted from blood. These receptors were collected from a woman younger than 35 in good health. CDR3s include the opening cysteine and the closing phenylalanine or tryptophan. The order of the fields is V gene, J gene, CDR3 protein.

V gene: TRBV5-6; J gene: TRBJ1-1; CDR3 protein: CASSPVSKNTEAFF
V gene: TRBV7-2; J gene: TRBJ2-5; CDR3 protein: CASSSYLSSGGSYTQYF
V gene: TRBV28; J gene: TRBJ1-5; CDR3 protein: CASSFRYNQPQHF
V gene: TRBV4-1; J gene: TRBJ2-1; CDR3 protein: CASSQDEGGGLEQFF
V gene: TRBV29-1; J gene: TRBJ2-5; CDR3 protein: CSVEIGWDQETQYF
V gene: TRBV12-3/TRBV12-4; J gene: TRBJ2-5; CDR3 protein: CASSTVSDQETQYF
V gene: TRBV29-1; J gene: TRBJ2-3; CDR3 protein: CSAGEGTDTQYF
V gene: TRBV6-2/TRBV6-3; J gene: TRBJ2-7; CDR3 protein: CASSYGQFPYEQYF
V gene: TRBV3-1; J gene: TRBJ2-3; CDR3 protein: CASSRSYGWDTQYF
V gene: TRBV28; J gene: TRBJ2-7; CDR3 protein: CASSLDRVRWRDPYEQYF
V gene: TRBV18; J gene: TRBJ2-3; CDR3 protein: CASSPTSPRQPDTQYF
V gene: TRBV28; J gene: TRBJ2-3; CDR3 protein: CASSLFTLLAETDTQYF
V gene: TRBV27; J gene: TRBJ2-3; CDR3 protein: CASSLWLGLTDTQYF
V gene: TRBV29-1; J gene: TRBJ1-2; CDR3 protein: CSVESPLERLGQGLSGYTF
V gene: TRBV28; J gene: TRBJ2-3; CDR3 protein: CASSSGLAGGTTDTQYF
V gene: TRBV2; J gene: TRBJ2-7; CDR3 protein: CASSEGGQGGYEQYF
V gene: TRBV12-3/TRBV12-4; J gene: TRBJ2-3; CDR3 protein: CASSPLIAGDTDTQYF
V gene: TRBV9; J gene: TRBJ1-2; CDR3 protein: CASGTAISF
V gene: TRBV4-1; J gene: TRBJ2-1; CDR3 protein: CASSQRGIGLEQFF
V gene: TRBV7-9; J gene: TRBJ2-1; CDR3 protein: CASSPPVGGYEQFF
V gene: TRBV9; J gene: TRBJ1-6; CDR3 protein: CASSVGDGGRSPLHF
V gene: TRBV4-1; J gene: TRBJ2-7; CDR3 protein: CASSQVLLTGAPDEQYF
V gene: TRBV20-1; J gene: TRBJ1-4; CDR3 protein: CSAAGQGISDNEKLFF